Below are 21 T cell receptor beta chains sequenced from a single sample in a study of shared clonotypes between healthy human individuals. Sequencing used immunoSEQ multiplex PCR; TCRdb keeps in-frame clones, though not all of them. There are more than 1,200,000 clones in the sample; about 98.5% occur only once, and 0.3% to 0.45% lies in the top ten. The sequenced material came from naive CD4+ T cells sorted from blood. The sample's subset: CD45RA+ positively selected. Receptors originate from a man aged 30 to 45 in good health.

The chain joins TRBV27 to TRBJ2-5, with D tentatively TRBD1 (6 bases). Germline values: CDR1 MNHEY, CDR2 SMNVEV (reference sequence). Deletions cut 3 bases from V and 5 bases from J, with 19 bases between. CDR3 length: 16 amino acids. CDR3 region: CASSLKTAGRGETQYF. CDR3 nucleotides: TGTGCCAGCAGTTTGAAGACAGCCGGAAGGGGGGAGACCCAGTACTTC.

CDR3 DNA sequence: TGTGCCAGCAGTCGCGAGAACGAGCAGTACTTC. It is translated as CASSRENEQYF. This rearrangement joins TRBV5-4 to TRBJ2-7; D ambiguous. The CDR3 totals 11 residues. Per germline, CDR1 SGHNT and CDR2 YYREEE (reference sequence). V lost 5 bases, J lost 5 bases, and 8 bases lay in between.

The genes are TRBV15 and TRBJ1-5; D ambiguous. V lost 6 bases and J 0 bases, leaving 6 bases between the germline ends. Germline V CDR1 and CDR2: LNHNV, YYDKDF (reference sequence). This CDR3 comprises 13 residues. CDR3 in amino acids: CATRVNSNQPQHF. The CDR3 coding sequence is TGTGCCACCAGGGTGAATAGCAATCAGCCCCAGCATTTT. The full variable domain, in which reference TRBV15 and TRBJ1-5 provide the parts outside the CDR3, is DAMVIQNPRYQVTQFGKPVTLSCSQTLNHNVMYWYQQKSSQAPKLLFHYYDKDFNNEADTPDNFQSRRPNTSFCFLDIRSPGLGDTAMYLCATRVNSNQPQHFGDGTRLSIL.

V usage is TRBV7-9 and J usage is TRBJ1-2, with D uncertain. V was clipped by 5 bases and J by 5 bases, with 15 bases between them. The CDR3 covers 14 residues. The germline V gene encodes CDR1 SEHNR and CDR2 FQNEAQ (reference sequence). In nucleotides, the CDR3 is TGTGCCAGCAGCCCGCGGACGGGTTCGTATGGCTACACCTTC. Encoded protein: CASSPRTGSYGYTF.

V gene TRBV9 combines with J gene TRBJ2-1, with TRBD2 identical over 10 bases. The CDR3 covers 16 residues. Per the germline V gene, CDR1 is SGDLS and CDR2 is YYNGEE. V lost 0 bases and J lost 9; bases outside the gene matches: 9. The CDR3 DNA reads as TGTGCCAGCAGCGTAGGTAGCGGGAGGCAAACTAGTGAGCAGTTCTTC. Translated: CASSVGSGRQTSEQFF.

The rearrangement uses TRBV27 and TRBJ2-7; 7 nucleotides align to TRBD1. Germline V gene sequence: CDR1 MNHEY, CDR2 SMNVEV (reference sequence). CDR3 length: 15 amino acids. J was trimmed by 3 bases and V by 2 bases; bases with no gene match: 7. In DNA form, the CDR3 reads TGTGCCAGCAGTTTAAACGTTGACAGGGTCTACGAGCAGTACTTC. As protein: CASSLNVDRVYEQYF.

The chain employs TRBV4-3 and TRBJ2-7; D not certain. The germline V gene encodes CDR1 LGHNA and CDR2 YSLEER. Deletions cut 0 bases from V and 2 bases from J, with 11 bases between. This CDR3 comprises 15 residues. CDR3 in DNA: TGCGCCAGCAGCCAAGATCTGGGCCAAGCCTACGAGCAGTACTTC. Translation: CASSQDLGQAYEQYF.

The chain recombines TRBV30 with TRBJ2-1, with TRBD2 as a possible D gene (5 bases). The CDR3 runs 15 residues. Germline CDR1 reads GTSNPN; CDR2 reads SVGIG (reference sequence). Trimming took 4 bases from V and 7 from J, leaving 20 bases between them. CDR3 sequence reads: CAWTLRRGIGNEQFF. In nucleotides, the CDR3 is TGTGCCTGGACCTTAAGGAGAGGGATCGGTAATGAGCAGTTCTTC. Using reference TRBV30 and TRBJ2-1 for the parts outside the CDR3, the full variable domain is SQTIHQWPATLVQPVGSPLSLECTVEGTSNPNLYWYRQAAGRGLQLLFYSVGIGQISSEVPQNLSASRPQDRQFILSSKKLLLSDSGFYLCAWTLRRGIGNEQFFGPGTRLTVL.

V is TRBV2 and J is TRBJ1-2, with TRBD1 matching over 9 bases. V lost 2 bases and J lost 3; bases outside the gene matches: 4. Germline V gives CDR1 SNHLY, CDR2 FYNNEI. The CDR3 has 15 residues. The CDR3 region is CASSEWGQGDYGYTF. CDR3 DNA: TGTGCCAGCAGTGAATGGGGACAGGGTGACTATGGCTACACCTTC.

CDR3 DNA sequence: TGTGCCAGCAGTGAAAGGGGAGATACGCAGTATTTT. This sequence encodes CASSERGDTQYF. This chain uses TRBV6-5 with TRBJ2-3; a possible D gene is TRBD1 (5 bases). V lost 5 bases to trimming and J lost 5 bases, with 8 bases between them. Germline V CDR1 and CDR2: MNHEY, SVGAGI. The CDR3 loop spans 12 amino acids.

The J gene is TRBJ1-3, the V gene TRBV19; the D is unclear. This CDR3 is 13 amino acids long. Germline V gene data show CDR1 as LNHDA and CDR2 as SQIVND (reference sequence). V was pared by 5 bases and J by 7 bases, with 12 bases between. The CDR3 here is CASSFLEGNTIYF. The CDR3 bases are TGTGCCAGTAGTTTCCTCGAAGGGAACACCATATATTTT. Full variable domain (missing parts from reference TRBV19 and TRBJ1-3): DGGITQSPKYLFRKEGQNVTLSCEQNLNHDAMYWYRQDPGQGLRLIYYSQIVNDFQKGDIAEGYSVSREKKESFPLTVTSAQKNPTAFYLCASSFLEGNTIYFGEGSWLTVV.

V gene TRBV11-2 combines with J gene TRBJ2-3; 8 positions agree with TRBD2. The CDR3 has 13 residues. V trimming: 0 bases; J trimming: 11 bases; junction bases outside the gene matches: 4. CDR1 and CDR2 from the germline V gene are SGHAT and FQNNGV. CDR3 nucleotides: TGTGCCAGCAGCTTAGAGGTGGGACTAGAGCAGTATTTT. It translates to CASSLEVGLEQYF.

The V call is TRBV29-1, the J call TRBJ2-3; possibly TRBD2 for D (6 bases). Germline V gene sequence: CDR1 SQVTM, CDR2 ANQGSEA. Trimming stripped 4 bases from V and 2 bases from J, with 13 bases between. The length of the CDR3 is 14 residues. CDR3 loop: CSVGSGLHTDTQYF. The DNA for the CDR3 is TGCAGCGTTGGTAGCGGCCTCCACACAGATACGCAGTATTTT.

Turning to this clone: The sample carries other DNA sequences with the same CDR3. The chain joins TRBV18 to TRBJ1-2; tentative D call: TRBD1 (5 bases). V lost 3 bases, J lost 4 bases, and 12 bases lay in between. The CDR3 runs 14 residues. From germline, CDR1 is KGHSH and CDR2 LQKENI. The CDR3 is CASSPAGVGYGYTF. The CDR3 DNA reads as TGTGCCAGCTCACCTGCGGGGGTTGGCTATGGCTACACCTTC.

This chain connects TRBV6-1 to TRBJ2-5, with 9 positions matching TRBD1. CDR3 length: 15 residues. CDR1 is MNHNS and CDR2 is SASEGT in the germline V gene. V lost 7 bases and J lost 9; bases outside the gene matches: 15. The CDR3 sequence is CASNPQGALSGAQYF. As DNA, the CDR3 is TGTGCCAGCAACCCACAGGGGGCGCTTTCCGGGGCCCAGTACTTC.

This chain links TRBV9 with TRBJ2-5; no definite D call. The CDR3 loop spans 16 amino acids. The germline V gene has CDR1 SGDLS and CDR2 YYNGEE. V dropped 2 bases and J dropped 4 bases, with 18 bases sitting between them. The CDR3 loop is CASSVTLNRKGETQYF. CDR3 nucleotides: TGTGCCAGCAGCGTGACTTTGAACCGAAAAGGAGAGACCCAGTACTTC.

The chain joins TRBV10-3 to TRBJ1-2; 7 positions agree with TRBD1. The CDR3 length is 14 residues. J lost 2 bases, V lost 6 bases, and 6 bases had no gene match. From germline, CDR1 is ENHRY and CDR2 SYGVKD. CDR3 sequence reads: CAISTRGENYGYTF. DNA for the CDR3: TGTGCCATCAGCACCAGGGGGGAAAACTATGGCTACACCTTC.

Worth noting for this clone: At one end the junction does not follow the germline gene, possibly because of a read error. The chain links TRBV5-6 to TRBJ2-3, with 9 bases matching TRBD2. Germline lookup yields CDR1 SGHDT and CDR2 YYEEEE. The CDR3 covers 14 residues. CDR3 bases: TGTGCCAGCAGCCAGCGGGAGGCCACATATACGCAGTATTTT. It codes for CASSQREATYTQYF. Together with reference TRBV5-6 and TRBJ2-3, the CDR3 gives the full variable domain: DAGVTQSPTHLIKTRGQQVTLRCSPKSGHDTVSWYQQALGQGPQFIFQYYEEEERQRGNFPDRFSGHQFPNYSSELNVNALLLGDSALYLCASSQREATYTQYFGPGTRLTVL.

Concerning this clone itself: Within the sample, other DNA sequences also encode this same CDR3. V and J are TRBV28 and TRBJ2-7; 11 nucleotides agree with TRBD2. Looked up from germline, CDR1 is MDHEN and CDR2 is SYDVKM. This CDR3 is 15 amino acids long. Losses at the gene ends were 6 bases for V and 0 bases for J; bases not matched to a gene: 4. CDR3 in DNA: TGTGCCAGCAGCCGAACTAGCGGGAGCTCCTACGAGCAGTACTTC. Its protein product is CASSRTSGSSYEQYF.

This chain connects TRBV5-1 to TRBJ2-5; 7 bases line up with TRBD2. Looked up from germline, CDR1 is SGHRS and CDR2 is YFSETQ. The CDR3 is 14 amino acids. Trimming cost V 0 bases and J 7 bases; bases outside gene matches: 6. The CDR3 DNA reads TGCGCCAGCAGCTTGGACACCCCGGGGGGGACCCAGTACTTC. It codes for CASSLDTPGGTQYF.

The chain carries TRBV9 and TRBJ2-1; D is unclear. Germline V gene sequence: CDR1 SGDLS, CDR2 YYNGEE. The CDR3 sequence is 13 residues long. The V end lost 0 bases, the J end lost 9 bases, and 10 bases lay between the germline ends. CDR3 sequence reads: CASSVVLNGEQFF. CDR3 nucleotide sequence: TGTGCCAGCAGCGTAGTGTTGAACGGTGAGCAGTTCTTC.